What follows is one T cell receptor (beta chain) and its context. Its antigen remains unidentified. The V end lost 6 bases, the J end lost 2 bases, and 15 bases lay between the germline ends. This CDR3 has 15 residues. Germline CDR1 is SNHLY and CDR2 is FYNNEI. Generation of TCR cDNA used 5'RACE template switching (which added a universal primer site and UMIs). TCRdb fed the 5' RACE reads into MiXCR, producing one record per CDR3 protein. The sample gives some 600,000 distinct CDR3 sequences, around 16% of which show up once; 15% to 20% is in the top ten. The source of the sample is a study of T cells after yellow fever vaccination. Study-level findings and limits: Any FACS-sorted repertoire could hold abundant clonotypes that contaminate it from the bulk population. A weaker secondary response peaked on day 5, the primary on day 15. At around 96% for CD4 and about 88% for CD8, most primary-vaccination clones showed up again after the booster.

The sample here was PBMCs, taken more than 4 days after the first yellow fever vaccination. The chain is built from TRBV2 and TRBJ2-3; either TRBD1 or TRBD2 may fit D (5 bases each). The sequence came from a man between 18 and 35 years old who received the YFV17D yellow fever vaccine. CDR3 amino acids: CASRALEGNTDTQYF. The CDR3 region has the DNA TGTGCCAGCAGAGCCCTCGAGGGGAACACAGATACGCAGTATTTT.